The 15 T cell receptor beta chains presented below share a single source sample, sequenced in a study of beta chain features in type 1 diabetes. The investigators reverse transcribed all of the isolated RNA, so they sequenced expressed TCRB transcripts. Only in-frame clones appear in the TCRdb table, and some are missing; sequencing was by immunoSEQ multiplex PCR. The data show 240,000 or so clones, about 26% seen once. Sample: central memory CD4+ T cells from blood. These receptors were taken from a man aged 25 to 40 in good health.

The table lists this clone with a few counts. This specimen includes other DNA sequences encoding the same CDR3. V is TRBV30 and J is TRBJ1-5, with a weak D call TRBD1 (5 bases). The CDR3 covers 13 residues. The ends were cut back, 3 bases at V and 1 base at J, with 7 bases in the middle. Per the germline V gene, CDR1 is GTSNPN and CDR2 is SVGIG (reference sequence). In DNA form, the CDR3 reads TGTGCCTGGAGCGGGGACAGCAATCAGCCCCAGCATTTT. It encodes CAWSGDSNQPQHF.

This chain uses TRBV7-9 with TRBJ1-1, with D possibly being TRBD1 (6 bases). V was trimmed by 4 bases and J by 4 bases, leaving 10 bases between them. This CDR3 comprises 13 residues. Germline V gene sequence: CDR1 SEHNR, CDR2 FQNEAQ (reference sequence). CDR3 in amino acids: CASSSGAGTEAFF. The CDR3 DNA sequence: TGTGCCAGCAGCTCAGGGGCCGGCACTGAAGCTTTCTTT.

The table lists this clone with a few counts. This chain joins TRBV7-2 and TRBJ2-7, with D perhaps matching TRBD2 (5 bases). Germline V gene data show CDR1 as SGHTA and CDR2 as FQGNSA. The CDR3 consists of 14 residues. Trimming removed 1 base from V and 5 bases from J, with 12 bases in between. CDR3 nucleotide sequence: TGTGCCAGCAGCTTAGTAGCGCCCGGGGACGAGCAGTACTTC. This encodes CASSLVAPGDEQYF.

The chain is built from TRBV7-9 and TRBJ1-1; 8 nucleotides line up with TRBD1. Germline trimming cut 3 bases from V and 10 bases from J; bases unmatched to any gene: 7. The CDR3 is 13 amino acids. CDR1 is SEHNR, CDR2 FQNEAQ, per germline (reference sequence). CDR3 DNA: TGTGCCAGCAGCTTTGGGACAGGTCGGCCAGCTTTCTTT. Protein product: CASSFGTGRPAFF.

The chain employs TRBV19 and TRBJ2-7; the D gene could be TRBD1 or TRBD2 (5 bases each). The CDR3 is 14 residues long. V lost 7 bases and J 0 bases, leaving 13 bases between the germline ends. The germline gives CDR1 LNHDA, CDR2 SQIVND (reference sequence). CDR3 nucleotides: TGTGCCAGTAACCCCGGGGCCGGCTCCTACGAGCAGTACTTC. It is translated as CASNPGAGSYEQYF. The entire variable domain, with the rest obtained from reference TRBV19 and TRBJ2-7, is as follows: DGGITQSPKYLFRKEGQNVTLSCEQNLNHDAMYWYRQDPGQGLRLIYYSQIVNDFQKGDIAEGYSVSREKKESFPLTVTSAQKNPTAFYLCASNPGAGSYEQYFGPGTRLTVT.

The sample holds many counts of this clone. The CDR3 DNA reads as TGTGCCAGCAGGGGGGGCAGCGTCAATCAGCCCCAGCATTTT. Translating it yields CASRGGSVNQPQHF. The genes are TRBV27 and TRBJ1-5, with D perhaps TRBD1 (6 bases). Trimming took off 6 bases at V and 3 bases at J, with 12 bases between the two ends. This CDR3 comprises 14 residues. Germline V CDR1 and CDR2: MNHEY, SMNVEV (reference sequence).

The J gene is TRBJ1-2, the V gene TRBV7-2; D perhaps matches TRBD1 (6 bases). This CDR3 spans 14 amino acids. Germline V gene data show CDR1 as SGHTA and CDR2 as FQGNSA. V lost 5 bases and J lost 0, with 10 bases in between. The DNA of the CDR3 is TGTGCCAGCAGCCCCCGGACAGCTAACTATGGCTACACCTTC. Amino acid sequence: CASSPRTANYGYTF.

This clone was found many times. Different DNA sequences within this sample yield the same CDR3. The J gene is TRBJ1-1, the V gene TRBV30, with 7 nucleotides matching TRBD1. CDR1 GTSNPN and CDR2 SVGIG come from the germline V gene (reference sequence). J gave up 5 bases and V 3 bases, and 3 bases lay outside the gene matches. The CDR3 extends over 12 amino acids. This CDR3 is CAWRQGSTEAFF. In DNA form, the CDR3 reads TGTGCCTGGAGACAGGGGAGTACTGAAGCTTTCTTT.

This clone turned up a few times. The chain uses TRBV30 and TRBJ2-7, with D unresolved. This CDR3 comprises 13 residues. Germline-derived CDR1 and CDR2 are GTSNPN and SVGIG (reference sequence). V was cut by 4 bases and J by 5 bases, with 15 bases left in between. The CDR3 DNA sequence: TGTGCCTGGAATGTACGGGTAGGCCACGAGCAGTACTTC. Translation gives CAWNVRVGHEQYF.

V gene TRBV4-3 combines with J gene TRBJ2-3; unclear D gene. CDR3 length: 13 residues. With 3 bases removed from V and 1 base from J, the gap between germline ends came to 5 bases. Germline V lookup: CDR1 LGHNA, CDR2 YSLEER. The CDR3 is CASSQSGTDTQYF. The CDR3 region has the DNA TGCGCCAGCAGCCAGTCTGGCACAGATACGCAGTATTTT.

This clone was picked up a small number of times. The CDR3 bases are TGCGCCAGCAGCCAAGATCTCCTAGCCAAAAACATTCAGTACTTC. It codes for CASSQDLLAKNIQYF. The rearrangement links TRBV4-3 to TRBJ2-4, with no clear D. The CDR3 runs 15 residues. V was cut by 0 bases and J by 0 bases, with 6 bases left in between. Per germline, CDR1 LGHNA and CDR2 YSLEER.

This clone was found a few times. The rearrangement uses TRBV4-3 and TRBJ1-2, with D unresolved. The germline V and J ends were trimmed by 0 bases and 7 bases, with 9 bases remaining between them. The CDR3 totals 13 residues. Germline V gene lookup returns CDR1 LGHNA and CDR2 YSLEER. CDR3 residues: CASSQDRGLGYTF. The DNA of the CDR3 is TGCGCCAGCAGCCAAGATCGAGGGCTTGGCTACACCTTC.

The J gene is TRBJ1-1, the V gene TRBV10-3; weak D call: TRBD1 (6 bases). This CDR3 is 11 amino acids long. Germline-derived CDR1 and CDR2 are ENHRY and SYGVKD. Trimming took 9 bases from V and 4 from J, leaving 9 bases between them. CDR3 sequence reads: CAIKGGTEAFF. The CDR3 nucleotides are TGTGCCATTAAGGGGGGCACTGAAGCTTTCTTT.

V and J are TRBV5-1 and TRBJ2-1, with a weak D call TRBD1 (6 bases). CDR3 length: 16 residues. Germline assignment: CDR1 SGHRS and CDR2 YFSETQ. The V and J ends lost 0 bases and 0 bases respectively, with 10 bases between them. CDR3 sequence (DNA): TGCGCCAGCAGCTTGGGGGACATACCCTCCTACAATGAGCAGTTCTTC. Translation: CASSLGDIPSYNEQFF.

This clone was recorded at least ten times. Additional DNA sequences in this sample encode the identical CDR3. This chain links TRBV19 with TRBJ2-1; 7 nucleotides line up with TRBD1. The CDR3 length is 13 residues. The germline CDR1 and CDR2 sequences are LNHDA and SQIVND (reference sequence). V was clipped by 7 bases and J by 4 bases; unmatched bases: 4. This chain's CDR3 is CASTDRQYNEQFF. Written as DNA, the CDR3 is TGTGCCAGTACGGACAGGCAGTACAATGAGCAGTTCTTC.